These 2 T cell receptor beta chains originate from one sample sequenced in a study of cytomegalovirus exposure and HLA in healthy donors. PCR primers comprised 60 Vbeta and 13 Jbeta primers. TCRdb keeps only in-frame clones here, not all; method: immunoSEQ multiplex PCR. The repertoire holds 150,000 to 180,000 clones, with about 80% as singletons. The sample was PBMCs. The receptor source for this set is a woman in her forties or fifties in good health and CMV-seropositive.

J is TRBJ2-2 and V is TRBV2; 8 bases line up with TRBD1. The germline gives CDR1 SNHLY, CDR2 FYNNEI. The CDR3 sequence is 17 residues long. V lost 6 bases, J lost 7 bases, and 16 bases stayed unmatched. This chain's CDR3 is CASSGQGGATTVGELFF. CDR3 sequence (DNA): TGTGCCAGCAGCGGACAGGGCGGGGCAACGACGGTCGGGGAGCTGTTTTTT. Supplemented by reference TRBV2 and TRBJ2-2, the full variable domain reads EPEVTQTPSHQVTQMGQEVILRCVPISNHLYFYWYRQILGQKVEFLVSFYNNEISEKSEIFDDQFSVERPDGSNFTLKIRSTKLEDSAMYFCASSGQGGATTVGELFFGEGSRLTVL.

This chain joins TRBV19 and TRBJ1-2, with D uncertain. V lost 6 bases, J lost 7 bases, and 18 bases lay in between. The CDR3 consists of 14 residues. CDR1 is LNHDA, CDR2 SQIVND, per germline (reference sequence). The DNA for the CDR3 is TGTGCCAGTAGAACACCTACAGCCTCTGGTGGCTACACCTTC. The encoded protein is CASRTPTASGGYTF.